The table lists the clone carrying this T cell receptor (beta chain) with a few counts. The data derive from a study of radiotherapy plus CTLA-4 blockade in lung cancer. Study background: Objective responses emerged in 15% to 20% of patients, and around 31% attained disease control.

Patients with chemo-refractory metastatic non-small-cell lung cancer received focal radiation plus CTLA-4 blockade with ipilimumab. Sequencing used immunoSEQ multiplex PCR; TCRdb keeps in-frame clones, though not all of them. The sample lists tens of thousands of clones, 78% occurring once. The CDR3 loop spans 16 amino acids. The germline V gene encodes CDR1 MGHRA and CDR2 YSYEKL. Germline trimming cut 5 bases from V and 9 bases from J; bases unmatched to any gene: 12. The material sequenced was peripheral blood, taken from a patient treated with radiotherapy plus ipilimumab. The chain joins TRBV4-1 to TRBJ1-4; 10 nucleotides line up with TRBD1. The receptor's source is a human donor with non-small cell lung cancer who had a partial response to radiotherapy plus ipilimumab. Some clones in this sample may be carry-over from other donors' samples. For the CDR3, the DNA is TGCGCCAGCAGCGCCCCGGGACAGGGGAAAGTGAAAAAACTGTTTTTT. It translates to CASSAPGQGKVKKLFF.